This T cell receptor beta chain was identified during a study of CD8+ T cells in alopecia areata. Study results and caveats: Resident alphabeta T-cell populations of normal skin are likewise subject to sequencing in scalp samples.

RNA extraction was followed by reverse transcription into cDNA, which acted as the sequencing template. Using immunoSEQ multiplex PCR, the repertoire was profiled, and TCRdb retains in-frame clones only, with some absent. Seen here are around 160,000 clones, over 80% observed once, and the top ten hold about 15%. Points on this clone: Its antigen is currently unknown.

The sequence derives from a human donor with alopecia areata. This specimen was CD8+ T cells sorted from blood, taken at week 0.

The CDR3 DNA reads as TGCAGCGTTGAGCACGGTGAAGCTTTCTTT. The encoded protein is CSVEHGEAFF. The J gene is TRBJ1-1, the V gene TRBV29-1, with D uncertain. CDR3 length equals 10 residues. With 3 bases removed from V and 7 bases from J, the gap between germline ends came to 6 bases. Per germline, CDR1 SQVTM and CDR2 ANQGSEA.